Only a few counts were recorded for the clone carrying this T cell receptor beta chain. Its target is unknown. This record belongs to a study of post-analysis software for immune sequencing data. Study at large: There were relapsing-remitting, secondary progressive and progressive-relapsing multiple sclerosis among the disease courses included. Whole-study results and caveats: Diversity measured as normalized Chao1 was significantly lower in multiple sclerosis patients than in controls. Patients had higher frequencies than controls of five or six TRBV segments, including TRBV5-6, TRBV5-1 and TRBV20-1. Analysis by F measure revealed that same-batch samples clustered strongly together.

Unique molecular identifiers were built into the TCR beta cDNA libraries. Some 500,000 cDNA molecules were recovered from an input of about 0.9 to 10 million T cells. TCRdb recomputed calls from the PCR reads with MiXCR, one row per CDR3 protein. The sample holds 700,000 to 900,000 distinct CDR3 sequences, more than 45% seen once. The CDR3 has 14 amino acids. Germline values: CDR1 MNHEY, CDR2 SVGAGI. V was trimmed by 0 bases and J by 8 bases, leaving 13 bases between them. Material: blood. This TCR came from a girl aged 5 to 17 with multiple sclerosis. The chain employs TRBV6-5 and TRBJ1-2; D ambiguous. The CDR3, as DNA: TGTGCCAGCAGTTACTCGATAACGGGATTGGGCTACACCTTC. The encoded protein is CASSYSITGLGYTF.